This entry is about one T cell receptor (beta chain). No antigen is known for it. The repertoire was sequenced with immunoSEQ multiplex PCR; TCRdb's copy has only in-frame clones and lacks some. The sample has roughly 97,000 clones; over 70% are singletons. Germline assignment: CDR1 LNHNV and CDR2 YYDKDF (reference sequence). Trimming cost V 5 bases and J 3 bases; bases outside gene matches: 5. CDR3 length equals 15 residues. Every single patient, without exception, relapsed after autologous stem cell transplantation, and brentuximab vedotin exposure varied. The data were obtained in a study of PD-1 blockade in classical Hodgkin lymphoma. Study-level results: Unlike CD8+ TCR diversity, which did not rise significantly by C4D1, CD4+ TCR diversity did. Any patient who commenced nivolumab under 1 year after ASCT was excluded. It was reported that newly diagnosed patients had less baseline TCR diversity than healthy donors.

Sequencing was performed on peripheral blood mononuclear cells (PBMCs), taken at baseline. J is TRBJ1-2 and V is TRBV15; 11 bases are shared with TRBD1. This TCR came from a human donor with classical Hodgkin lymphoma. The CDR3 DNA sequence: TGTGCCACCAGCGGGGGACAGGGGGGTTACTATGGCTACACCTTC. Amino acid sequence: CATSGGQGGYYGYTF.